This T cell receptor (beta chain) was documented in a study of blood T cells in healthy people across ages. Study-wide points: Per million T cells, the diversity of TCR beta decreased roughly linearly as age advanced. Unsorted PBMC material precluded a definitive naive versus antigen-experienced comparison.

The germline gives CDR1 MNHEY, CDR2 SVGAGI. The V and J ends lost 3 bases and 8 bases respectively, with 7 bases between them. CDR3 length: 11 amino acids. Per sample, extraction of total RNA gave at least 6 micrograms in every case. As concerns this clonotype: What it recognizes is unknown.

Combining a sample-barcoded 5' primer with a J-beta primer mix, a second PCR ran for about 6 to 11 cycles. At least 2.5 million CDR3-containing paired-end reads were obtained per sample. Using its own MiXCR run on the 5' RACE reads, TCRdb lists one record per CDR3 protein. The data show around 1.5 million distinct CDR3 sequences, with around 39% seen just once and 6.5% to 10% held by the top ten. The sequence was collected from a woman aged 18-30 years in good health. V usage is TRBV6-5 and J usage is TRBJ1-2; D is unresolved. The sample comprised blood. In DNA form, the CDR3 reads TGTGCCAGCAGTTATATGGGGGGCTACACCTTC. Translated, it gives CASSYMGGYTF.